Listed here are 19 T cell receptor beta chains from one sample, sequenced in a study of regulatory T cells in long-lasting Graves disease. Indicated time point: persistent/refractory GD, antithyroid drugs over 5 years with positive TRAb. The authors made the TCR library using RNA they extracted from PBMCs. Combining iRepertoire HTBI primers with Arm-PCR of CDR3 regions, the authors built TCR beta libraries. One entry per CDR3 protein, called by TCRdb with MiXCR from the multiplex PCR reads. The table shows 700,000 or so distinct CDR3 sequences, with about 30% occurring only once. Specimen: peripheral blood mononuclear cells (PBMCs), collected when the disease was refractory, from a patient treated with antithyroid drugs. The receptors derive from a female donor with Graves disease.

The V call is TRBV5-6, the J call TRBJ2-5, with 11 bases that match TRBD1. The CDR3 is made up of 14 amino acids. Germline V gene data show CDR1 as SGHDT and CDR2 as YYEEEE. J lost 5 bases, V lost 3 bases, and 3 bases had no gene match. The DNA of the CDR3 is TGTGCCAGCAGCTGGGGGACAGGGGGGGAGACCCAGTACTTC. Translating gives CASSWGTGGETQYF.

This clonotype has at least ten counts. The chain links TRBV20-1 to TRBJ2-5; TRBD2 aligns across 14 bases. There are 15 residues in the CDR3. Germline V lookup: CDR1 DFQATT, CDR2 SNEGSKA (reference sequence). The V segment lost 4 bases and the J segment 4 bases; nucleotides outside the gene matches: 5. The CDR3 nucleotides read TGCAGTGCTAAGACTAGCGGGAGGGCCGGAGAGACCCAGTACTTC. It yields the protein CSAKTSGRAGETQYF.

This clonotype was seen more than once but under ten times. The chain combines TRBV9 with TRBJ2-7; TRBD2 matches 11 bases. With V trimmed by 0 bases and J by 3 bases, 11 bases remained unmatched. Germline assignment: CDR1 SGDLS and CDR2 YYNGEE. The CDR3 is made up of 18 amino acids. The CDR3 coding sequence is TGTGCCAGCAGCGTAGGGGATAGCGGGAGGGCCCAGATCTACGAGCAGTACTTC. It specifies CASSVGDSGRAQIYEQYF.

The gene calls are TRBV20-1 and TRBJ1-5, with 8 nucleotides matching TRBD1. The CDR3 has 14 residues. V lost 6 bases to trimming and J lost 0 bases; unmatched junction nucleotides: 4. Germline V lookup: CDR1 DFQATT, CDR2 SNEGSKA (reference sequence). CDR3: CSALTGGSNQPQHF. CDR3 coding DNA: TGCAGTGCGCTTACAGGGGGTAGCAATCAGCCCCAGCATTTT.

This clonotype was observed a few times. CDR3 sequence (DNA): TGCAGCGTTGCAGGGACAGCGACTGAAGCTTTCTTT. Amino acids: CSVAGTATEAFF. The rearrangement links TRBV29-1 to TRBJ1-1; TRBD1 agrees at 7 bases. There are 12 residues in the CDR3. Germline values: CDR1 SQVTM, CDR2 ANQGSEA. V lost 4 bases and J lost 5; bases outside the gene matches: 4. Using reference TRBV29-1 and TRBJ1-1 for the parts outside the CDR3, the full variable domain is SAVISQKPSRDICQRGTSLTIQCQVDSQVTMMFWYRQQPGQSLTLIATANQGSEATYESGFVIDKFPISRPNLTFSTLTVSNMSPEDSSIYLCSVAGTATEAFFGQGTRLTVV.

The rearrangement uses TRBV27 and TRBJ1-2; D possibly corresponds to TRBD1 (6 bases). The V and J ends lost 3 bases and 4 bases respectively, with 15 bases between them. CDR3 length: 15 residues. Germline values: CDR1 MNHEY, CDR2 SMNVEV (reference sequence). CDR3 DNA: TGTGCCAGCAGTTTGATCAGGGGCGAGGGCTATGGCTACACCTTC. Its protein is CASSLIRGEGYGYTF.

This chain connects TRBV5-6 to TRBJ1-2, with 9 positions matching TRBD1. This CDR3 comprises 15 residues. Germline CDR1 SGHDT, CDR2 YYEEEE. V was pared by 0 bases and J by 5 bases, with 5 bases of the junction left unmatched. CDR3 nucleotides: TGTGCCAGCAGCTTGGTGGGACAGGGCCCTTATGGCTACACCTTC. Its protein is CASSLVGQGPYGYTF. Variable domain in full (rest from reference TRBV5-6 and TRBJ1-2): DAGVTQSPTHLIKTRGQQVTLRCSPKSGHDTVSWYQQALGQGPQFIFQYYEEEERQRGNFPDRFSGHQFPNYSSELNVNALLLGDSALYLCASSLVGQGPYGYTFGSGTRLTVV.

As regards this clonotype: Since the CDR3 does not end with the conserved phenylalanine or tryptophan, this likely comes from a read error. The chain has TRBV2 and TRBJ2-2; 10 bases match TRBD2. CDR1 and CDR2 (germline): SNHLY, FYNNEI. This CDR3 contains 15 residues. J lost 6 bases, V lost 6 bases, and 7 bases had no gene match. CDR3 DNA: TGTGCCAGCAGAGAACGAGCGGGAGGGCCCGGGGAGCTGTTTTCT. This sequence encodes CASRERAGGPGELFS.

The J gene is TRBJ1-2, the V gene TRBV5-1; D uncertain. CDR1 and CDR2 from the germline V gene are SGHRS and YFSETQ. This CDR3 is 16 amino acids long. V was clipped by 0 bases and J by 8 bases, with 20 bases between them. CDR3 in DNA: TGCGCCAGCAGCTTGGACGGGGTGGGCAGCTCGTCCGGCTACACCTTC. Translation gives CASSLDGVGSSSGYTF.

The J gene is TRBJ2-2, the V gene TRBV6-1; D is perhaps TRBD2 (6 bases). Trimming pared 6 bases from V and 4 bases from J, leaving 15 bases between. There are 15 residues in the CDR3. Germline values: CDR1 MNHNS, CDR2 SASEGT. The CDR3 DNA sequence: TGTGCCAGCAGATCTCCGGGACTCGCCACCGGGGAGCTGTTTTTT. This sequence encodes CASRSPGLATGELFF.

This clonotype was seen ten or more times. The chain is built from TRBV29-1 and TRBJ1-1, with D unresolved. The CDR3 has 13 residues. CDR1 and CDR2 from the germline V gene are SQVTM and ANQGSEA. The V gene lost 3 bases and the J gene lost 7 bases, with 15 bases spanning the gap. The CDR3 is CSVDMGGSGEAFF. DNA for the CDR3: TGCAGCGTTGACATGGGAGGATCTGGTGAAGCTTTCTTT. Drawing the rest from reference TRBV29-1 and TRBJ1-1, the complete variable domain is SAVISQKPSRDICQRGTSLTIQCQVDSQVTMMFWYRQQPGQSLTLIATANQGSEATYESGFVIDKFPISRPNLTFSTLTVSNMSPEDSSIYLCSVDMGGSGEAFFGQGTRLTVV.

The CDR3 nucleotides are TGTGCCAGCAGTGAAGCGCAAATCTCCTACGAGCAGTACTTC. Its translation: CASSEAQISYEQYF. V gene TRBV6-1 combines with J gene TRBJ2-7; D is uncertain. V lost 0 bases and J 0 bases, leaving 6 bases between the germline ends. Germline V lookup: CDR1 MNHNS, CDR2 SASEGT. The length of the CDR3 is 14 residues.

This clonotype came up many times. The genes are TRBV2 and TRBJ2-5, with TRBD2 as a possible D gene (5 bases). Per germline, CDR1 SNHLY and CDR2 FYNNEI. V was cut by 3 bases and J by 3 bases, with 8 bases left in between. The CDR3 runs 13 residues. The CDR3 DNA reads TGTGCCAGCAGTGATGAGGAGGAAGAGACCCAGTACTTC. This translates into CASSDEEEETQYF.

This clonotype has just a few counts. V is TRBV3-1 and J is TRBJ1-1; the D gene is possibly TRBD1 (6 bases). This CDR3 region has 14 residues. V lost 1 base and J 6 bases, leaving 12 bases between the germline ends. The germline CDR1 and CDR2 sequences are LGHDT and YNNKEL (reference sequence). CDR3 residues: CASSQVLGGAEAFF. The CDR3 region has the DNA TGTGCCAGCAGCCAAGTTTTAGGGGGGGCTGAAGCTTTCTTT.

This clonotype was seen only a few times. V is TRBV30 and J is TRBJ1-1; unclear D gene. Germline V gene lookup returns CDR1 GTSNPN and CDR2 SVGIG (reference sequence). The CDR3 has 11 amino acids. Trimming removed 0 bases from V and 2 bases from J, with 1 base in between. The CDR3 is CAWSVNTEAFF. The CDR3 DNA reads as TGTGCCTGGAGTGTAAACACTGAAGCTTTCTTT.

This clonotype appeared a few times. J is TRBJ1-5 and V is TRBV12-3 or TRBV12-4, with 8 bases aligning to TRBD1. The CDR3 runs 15 residues. Germline trimming cut 5 bases from V and 7 bases from J; bases unmatched to any gene: 10. CDR3 protein: CASSPNIQGAQPQHF. CDR3 nucleotides: TGTGCCAGCAGTCCTAATATTCAGGGGGCACAGCCCCAGCATTTT.

V gene TRBV30 combines with J gene TRBJ1-1, with D possibly TRBD1 on 5 matching bases. Per the germline V gene, CDR1 is GTSNPN and CDR2 is SVGIG (reference sequence). V was shortened by 4 bases and J by 1 base, with 13 bases between the two germline ends. This CDR3 contains 14 residues. CDR3 sequence: CAWTSGTGNTEAFF. The CDR3 DNA is TGTGCCTGGACTTCCGGGACGGGGAACACTGAAGCTTTCTTT.

This chain uses TRBV29-1 with TRBJ1-4; 10 nucleotides agree with TRBD1. The CDR3 is 13 residues long. V was pared by 6 bases and J by 5 bases, with 3 bases of the junction left unmatched. The germline V gene has CDR1 SQVTM and CDR2 ANQGSEA. The CDR3 bases are TGCAGCGTGTGGGGACAGGGGAATGAAAAACTGTTTTTT. This sequence encodes CSVWGQGNEKLFF.

This clonotype was detected ten times or more. The CDR3 sequence is CASSARRGGSPYEQYF. The CDR3 region has the DNA TGTGCCAGCAGTGCACGACGGGGCGGGAGTCCCTACGAGCAGTACTTC. V is TRBV6-1 and J is TRBJ2-7, with 7 bases matching TRBD2. The germline V gene has CDR1 MNHNS and CDR2 SASEGT. CDR3 length: 16 amino acids. The ends lost 4 bases at V and 2 bases at J; junction bases unmatched: 11.